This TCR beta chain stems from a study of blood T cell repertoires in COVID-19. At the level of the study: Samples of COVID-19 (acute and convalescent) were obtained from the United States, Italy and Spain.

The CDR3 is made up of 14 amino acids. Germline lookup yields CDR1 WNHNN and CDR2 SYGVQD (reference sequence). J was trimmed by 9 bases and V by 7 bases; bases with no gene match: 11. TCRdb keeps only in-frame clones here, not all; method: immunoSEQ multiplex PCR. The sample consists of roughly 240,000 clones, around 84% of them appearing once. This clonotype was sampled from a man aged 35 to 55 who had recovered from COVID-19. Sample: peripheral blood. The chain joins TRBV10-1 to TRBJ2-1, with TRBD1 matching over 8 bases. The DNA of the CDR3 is TGCGCCAGCAACACGGGGACAGGAGAGGGTGAGCAGTTCTTC. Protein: CASNTGTGEGEQFF.